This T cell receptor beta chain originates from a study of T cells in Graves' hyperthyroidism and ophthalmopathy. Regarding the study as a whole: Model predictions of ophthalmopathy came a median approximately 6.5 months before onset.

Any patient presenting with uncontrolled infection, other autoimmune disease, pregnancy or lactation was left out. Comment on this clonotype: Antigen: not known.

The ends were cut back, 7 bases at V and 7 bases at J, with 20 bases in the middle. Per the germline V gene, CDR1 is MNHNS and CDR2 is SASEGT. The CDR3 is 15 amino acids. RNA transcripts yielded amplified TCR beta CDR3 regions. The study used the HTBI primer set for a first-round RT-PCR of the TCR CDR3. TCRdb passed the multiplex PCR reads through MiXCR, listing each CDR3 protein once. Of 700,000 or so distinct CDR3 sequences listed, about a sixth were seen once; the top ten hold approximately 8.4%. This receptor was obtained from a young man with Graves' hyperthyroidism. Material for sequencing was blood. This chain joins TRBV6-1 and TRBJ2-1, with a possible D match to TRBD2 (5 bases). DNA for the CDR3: TGTGCCAGCAAGTGCCCACTACCACTAGAAAATGAGCAGTTCTTC. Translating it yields CASKCPLPLENEQFF.